This is a list of T cell receptor beta chains from one sample in a study of shared clonotypes between healthy human individuals. Here immunoSEQ multiplex PCR was the method, and the copy in TCRdb shows in-frame clones only, minus some. This sample carries approximately 980,000 clones, roughly 72% of them seen once, and the ten largest clones take about 1.5%. The specimen was memory CD4+ T cells sorted from blood. The receptors derive from a man younger than 35 in good health. CDR3s include the opening cysteine and the closing phenylalanine or tryptophan. A D gene is named only where the DNA matches it firmly. The size of a clone is reported for some rows only, either as once, few or many, or as a class for expanded clones.

>TRBD2|TRBV27|-|TRBJ2-1
CASSWGLAAYNEQFF
TGTGCCAGCAGTTGGGGACTAGCGGCCTACAATGAGCAGTTCTTC
>-|TRBV7-8|-|TRBJ2-5
CASSFPDETQYF
TGTGCCAGCAGCTTCCCTGACGAGACCCAGTACTTC
>-|TRBV5-5|-|TRBJ2-7
CASSLGLAQTYEQYF
TGTGCCAGCAGCTTGGGGCTAGCGCAAACCTACGAGCAGTACTTC
>-|TRBV11-2|-|TRBJ2-1
CASSQPIPEQFF
TGTGCCAGCAGCCAGCCCATTCCGGAGCAGTTCTTC
>-|TRBV6-1|-|TRBJ2-6
CASSEPGSRRQEKSGANVLTF
TGTGCCAGCAGTGAACCGGGGTCCCGGCGGCAGGAGAAGTCTGGGGCCAACGTCCTGACTTTC
>-|TRBV19|-|TRBJ2-5
CASSSSQQETQYF
TGTGCCAGTAGTTCTTCCCAGCAAGAGACCCAGTACTTC
>TRBD1|TRBV4-3|-|TRBJ1-6
CASSQTGNSPLHF
TGCGCCAGCAGCCAGACAGGGAATTCACCCCTCCACTTT
>TRBD1|TRBV6-6|-|TRBJ1-2
CASSYQGTGLYGYTF
TGTGCCAGCAGTTACCAAGGGACAGGTTTATATGGCTACACCTTC
>-|TRBV11-2|-|TRBJ2-7
CASSLVALSYEQYF
TGTGCCAGCAGCTTAGTGGCCCTTTCCTACGAGCAGTACTTC
>-|TRBV5-5|-|TRBJ2-1
CASSLRFRFQAYNEQFF
TGTGCCAGCAGCTTGAGGTTCAGGTTTCAGGCCTACAATGAGCAGTTCTTC
>-|TRBV19|once|TRBJ1-6
CASSTQGESYNSPLHF
TGTGCCAGTAGTACTCAGGGCGAGTCCTATAATTCACCCCTCCACTTT
>-|TRBV5-1|-|TRBJ2-5
CASRYQTGRWETQYF
TGCGCCAGCAGATACCAGACAGGCCGGTGGGAGACCCAGTACTTC
>-|TRBV19|-|TRBJ1-1
CASTAMLGINTEAFF
TGTGCCAGTACCGCCATGTTGGGGATAAACACTGAAGCTTTCTTT
>TRBD2|TRBV6-5|once|TRBJ2-2
CASSRTSGITGELFF
TGTGCCAGCAGTCGGACTAGCGGGATTACCGGGGAGCTGTTTTTT
>-|TRBV28|-|TRBJ1-4
CASSRTAKNEKLFF
TGTGCCAGCAGTAGGACAGCGAAGAATGAAAAACTGTTTTTT
>-|TRBV7-2|-|TRBJ2-1
CASSLGQFNEQFF
TGTGCCAGCAGCTTAGGCCAGTTCAATGAGCAGTTCTTC
>TRBD1|TRBV6-6|-|TRBJ2-7
CASSYPTGGRNEQYF
TGTGCCAGCAGTTACCCGACAGGGGGAAGGAACGAGCAGTACTTC
>-|TRBV19|-|TRBJ1-2
CASSRGYTF
TGTGCCAGTAGTAGAGGCTACACCTTC
>TRBD1|TRBV18|many|TRBJ2-6
CASSPPGTGGSGANVLTF
TGTGCCAGCTCACCACCCGGGACAGGGGGCTCTGGGGCCAACGTCCTGACTTTC
>TRBD2|TRBV19|-|TRBJ2-7
CASSIGLTSGATEQYF
TGTGCCAGTAGTATAGGATTAACTAGCGGAGCCACCGAGCAGTACTTC
>TRBD1|TRBV7-2|-|TRBJ1-1
CASSKQGVNTEAFF
TGTGCCAGCAGCAAACAGGGGGTAAACACTGAAGCTTTCTTT
>-|TRBV27|-|TRBJ2-1
CASSLGWDTYNEQFF
TGTGCCAGCAGTTTAGGCTGGGACACCTACAATGAGCAGTTCTTC
>TRBD1|TRBV30|-|TRBJ1-1
CAWSGDRGHRDTEAFF
TGTGCCTGGAGTGGCGACAGGGGGCATAGGGACACTGAAGCTTTCTTT
>-|TRBV7-2|-|TRBJ2-5
CASSLFGLQETQYF
TGTGCCAGCAGCTTATTTGGGCTTCAAGAGACCCAGTACTTC
>-|TRBV6-1|few|TRBJ1-3
CASSETRQNFF
TGTGCCAGCAGTGAAACACGACAAAACTTCTTT
>-|TRBV11-3|few|TRBJ1-5
CASSTRGANQPQHF
TGTGCCAGCTCGACACGGGGGGCAAATCAGCCCCAGCATTTT
>TRBD1|TRBV6-1|once|TRBJ1-6
CANGDRDNSPLHF
TGTGCCAACGGGGACAGGGATAATTCACCCCTCCACTTT
>-|TRBV25-1|-|TRBJ1-2
CASSENGYGYTF
TGTGCCAGCAGTGAAAACGGATATGGCTACACCTTC
>-|TRBV7-3|-|TRBJ2-3
CASSPTTTDTQYF
TGTGCCAGCAGCCCGACCACCACAGATACGCAGTATTTT
>-|TRBV6-1|-|TRBJ2-2
CASSEASGAGTGELFF
TGTGCCAGCAGTGAAGCGTCAGGGGCGGGCACCGGGGAGCTGTTTTTT
>-|TRBV5-1|-|TRBJ2-1
CASSPKQGNEQFF
TGCGCCAGCAGCCCCAAACAGGGTAATGAGCAGTTCTTC
>-|TRBV4-1|-|TRBJ1-6
CASSSLGGSPTRTLHF
TGCGCCAGCAGCTCACTGGGGGGCTCCCCGACCCGCACCCTCCACTTT
>-|TRBV7-9|-|TRBJ1-3
CASSFSSVGNTIYF
TGTGCCAGCAGCTTTAGCAGCGTTGGAAACACCATATATTTT
>TRBD1|TRBV27|-|TRBJ1-6
CASSPPGTGKGEPLHF
TGTGCCAGCAGTCCCCCCGGGACAGGGAAGGGAGAACCCCTCCACTTT
>-|TRBV6-5|once|TRBJ2-5
CASSYLTRRETQYF
TGTGCCAGCAGTTACCTGACTAGAAGGGAGACCCAGTACTTC
>-|TRBV5-1|-|TRBJ1-6
CASSLVEGPNSPLHF
TGCGCCAGCAGCTTGGTTGAGGGTCCTAATTCACCCCTCCACTTT
>TRBD1|TRBV7-2|-|TRBJ1-5
CASSLALGQVGNQPQHF
TGTGCCAGCAGCTTAGCGCTCGGACAGGTCGGCAATCAGCCCCAGCATTTT
>-|TRBV27|-|TRBJ1-2
CASSLSAGTEYGYTF
TGTGCCAGCAGTTTATCGGCCGGGACGGAGTATGGCTACACCTTC
>-|TRBV7-2|many|TRBJ2-3
CASSLNRVNTQYF
TGTGCCAGCAGCTTAAACAGGGTAAATACGCAGTATTTT
>-|TRBV11-2|-|TRBJ2-3
CASSLDRQGRSGDTQYF
TGTGCCAGCAGCTTAGATCGGCAGGGACGTAGCGGCGATACGCAGTATTTT
>-|TRBV2|-|TRBJ1-5
CATSQGLQPQHF
TGTGCCACTAGCCAGGGGCTTCAGCCCCAGCATTTT
>TRBD1|TRBV5-8|-|TRBJ2-5
CASSGGQQETQYF
TGTGCCAGCAGCGGGGGACAGCAAGAGACCCAGTACTTC
>TRBD2|TRBV11-2|-|TRBJ2-7
CASSHFLKGGFPYEQYF
TGTGCCAGCAGCCACTTCCTAAAGGGAGGGTTTCCCTACGAGCAGTACTTC
>-|TRBV6-6|-|TRBJ2-7
CASSYSLGYEQYF
TGTGCCAGCAGTTACTCGCTAGGTTACGAGCAGTACTTC
>-|TRBV15|once|TRBJ2-2
CATGSSTGELFF
TGTGCCACCGGGAGTTCGACAGGGGAGCTGTTTTTT
>TRBD2|TRBV5-4|-|TRBJ2-3
CASSSGGAQTDTQYF
TGTGCCAGCAGCTCGGGGGGGGCCCAGACAGATACGCAGTATTTT
>TRBD1|TRBV7-2|-|TRBJ2-7
CASSIRQGAPEQYF
TGTGCCAGCAGCATACGACAGGGGGCGCCGGAGCAGTACTTC
>-|TRBV6-1|-|TRBJ1-6
CASSEALRGNSPLHF
TGTGCCAGCAGTGAAGCGCTGAGAGGCAATTCACCCCTCCACTTT
>-|TRBV6-1|-|TRBJ1-6
CASGEGGVDNSPLHF
TGTGCCAGCGGGGAGGGAGGGGTCGACAATTCACCCCTCCACTTT
>-|TRBV27|-|TRBJ1-6
CASSPGGTNSPLHF
TGTGCCAGCAGTCCCGGGGGTACAAATTCACCCCTCCACTTT
>-|TRBV9|-|TRBJ2-3
CASSVDSAGDTQYF
TGTGCCAGCAGCGTGGACTCAGCTGGGGATACGCAGTATTTT
>TRBD1|TRBV27|once|TRBJ1-1
CASNSRTGGTPEAFF
TGTGCCAGCAACTCCAGGACAGGGGGAACCCCTGAAGCTTTCTTT
>-|TRBV18|-|TRBJ2-7
CASSPIGRGRYEQYF
TGTGCCAGCTCACCCATCGGGCGGGGGCGATACGAGCAGTACTTC
>TRBD1|TRBV30|-|TRBJ1-3
CAWRLGTAQGNTIYF
TGTGCCTGGAGGCTAGGGACAGCACAAGGAAACACCATATATTTT